The 15 T cell receptor beta chains presented below share a single source sample, sequenced in a study of T cells in Graves' hyperthyroidism and ophthalmopathy. RNA transcripts provided the source from which TCR beta CDR3 regions were amplified. First-round RT-PCR targeting the TCR CDR3 was performed with the HTBI primer set. TCRdb used MiXCR to reprocess the multiplex PCR reads, holding one entry per CDR3 protein. The sample yields 40,000 to 60,000 distinct CDR3 sequences, less than 50% seen once. The specimen sequenced was blood. These receptors were obtained from a woman between 45 and 60 years old with Graves' ophthalmopathy.

There are many counts of this clonotype. As DNA, the CDR3 is TGTGCCAGCAGCCAAGATTGGGCTAGCGGGAGCAATGAGCAGTTCTTC. Translating it yields CASSQDWASGSNEQFF. This chain connects TRBV4-2 to TRBJ2-1; 10 bases are a match to TRBD2. The CDR3 runs 16 residues. The ends lost 0 bases at V and 6 bases at J; junction bases unmatched: 5. Germline V lookup: CDR1 LGHNA, CDR2 YNFKEQ.

This clonotype has at least ten counts. This rearrangement joins TRBV19 to TRBJ1-5; D may be TRBD1 (6 bases). This CDR3 has 15 residues. CDR1 is LNHDA, CDR2 SQIVND, per germline (reference sequence). V was shortened by 6 bases and J by 0 bases, with 12 bases between the two germline ends. Here the CDR3 DNA reads TGTGCCAGTAGATCCGGGACATATAGCAATCAGCCCCAGCATTTT. It is translated as CASRSGTYSNQPQHF.

As concerns this clonotype: It is likely a read error, because the conserved phenylalanine at the end of the CDR3 is missing. V gene TRBV19 combines with J gene TRBJ1-2, with D unresolved. The CDR3 contains 14 residues. Per germline, CDR1 LNHDA and CDR2 SQIVND (reference sequence). CDR3 in amino acids: CGSSMSLTNYGYTV. In DNA, the CDR3 is TGTGGCAGTAGTATGAGTCTGACTAACTATGGCTACACCGTC.

The gene calls are TRBV11-2 and TRBJ1-2; TRBD1 might be the D (6 bases). CDR1 SGHAT and CDR2 FQNNGV come from the germline V gene. The CDR3 has 13 residues. Trimming stripped 6 bases from V and 7 bases from J, with 15 bases between. CDR3 DNA: TGTGCCAGCAGTTTAAGCGGGGGGGCTGGCTACACCTTC. This encodes CASSLSGGAGYTF.

The chain joins TRBV7-2 to TRBJ2-1; no clear D. V dropped 6 bases and J dropped 6 bases, with 6 bases sitting between them. Germline values: CDR1 SGHTA, CDR2 FQGNSA. This CDR3 is built from 11 residues. The CDR3 reads CASRIGNEQFF. CDR3 bases: TGTGCCAGCAGGATTGGCAATGAGCAGTTCTTC.

This clonotype has ten or more counts. The V call is TRBV3-1, the J call TRBJ2-7; 9 positions agree with TRBD2. CDR3 size: 13 residues. CDR1 LGHDT and CDR2 YNNKEL come from the germline V gene (reference sequence). V dropped 6 bases and J dropped 9; count of bases not matched to a gene: 9. CDR3 nucleotide sequence: TGTGCCAGCAGTCCGGACGGCGGGAGGGGGCAGTACTTC. This translates into CASSPDGGRGQYF.

Turning to this clonotype: The conserved closing phenylalanine or tryptophan is absent in this CDR3, likely reflecting a read error. The CDR3 sequence: CASSTTVLAYEQYL. The CDR3 DNA reads TGTGCCAGCAGCACGACAGTCTTAGCCTACGAGCAGTACCTC. The chain joins TRBV12-3 or TRBV12-4 to TRBJ2-7, with D tentatively TRBD1 (5 bases). Trimming left V 6 bases short and J 2 bases short, with 14 bases between. The CDR3 has 14 amino acids.

This clonotype was counted at least ten times. The chain carries TRBV20-1 and TRBJ1-2; D unclear. Germline CDR1 reads DFQATT; CDR2 reads SNEGSKA (reference sequence). The CDR3 extends over 12 amino acids. The CDR3 nucleotides read TGCAGCCCCCCCCGGAGTGAAGATGGCTACACCTTC. Its protein is CSPPRSEDGYTF.

A remark on this clonotype: Since no conserved phenylalanine or tryptophan closes the CDR3, a read error is the likely cause. This chain connects TRBV7-9 to TRBJ1-1; possible D gene TRBD1, 5 bases. Germline CDR1 is SEHNR and CDR2 is FQNEAQ (reference sequence). CDR3 size: 15 residues. The CDR3 nucleotides read TGTGCCAGCAGCTTAGGTCGCAGGGTGAACACGGAAGCTTTCCTT. It encodes CASSLGRRVNTEAFL.

This chain uses TRBV25-1 with TRBJ2-3; 15 nucleotides agree with TRBD2. The CDR3 runs 15 residues. The germline V gene encodes CDR1 MGHDK and CDR2 SYGVNS. DNA for the CDR3: TGTGCTCGGACTAGCGGGAGGGGAGGTGCAGATACGCAGTATTTT. Amino acid sequence: CARTSGRGGADTQYF.

The chain has TRBV29-1 and TRBJ2-3; TRBD2 matches at 10 bases. This CDR3 spans 14 amino acids. J was trimmed by 4 bases and V by 1 base; bases with no gene match: 2. Germline loops: CDR1 SQVTM, CDR2 ANQGSEA. The DNA of the CDR3 is TGCAGCGTTGAAGGTCTAGCGGGAGCAGATACGCAGTATTTT. Its protein product is CSVEGLAGADTQYF.

This chain connects TRBV20-1 to TRBJ2-3, with TRBD1 identical over 8 bases. The CDR3 spans 16 residues. The V segment lost 6 bases and the J segment 11 bases; nucleotides outside the gene matches: 22. The germline gives CDR1 DFQATT, CDR2 SNEGSKA (reference sequence). The CDR3 reads CSARAQRTGRVNEQYF. CDR3 nucleotides: TGCAGTGCCCGCGCCCAGCGGACAGGGAGAGTCAATGAGCAGTATTTT.

About this clonotype: This may come from a read error, since a much larger clone is one base off. The chain joins TRBV24-1 to TRBJ2-5; D unresolved. The CDR3 loop spans 10 amino acids. Germline V gene lookup returns CDR1 KGHDR and CDR2 SFDVKD. Trimming cost V 11 bases and J 8 bases, with 11 bases left between them. The CDR3: CASRCGTQYF. In DNA form, the CDR3 reads TGTGCCAGCAGGTGTGGAACCCAGTACTTC.

The chain combines TRBV19 with TRBJ1-5, with 7 positions matching TRBD1. V lost 5 bases, J lost 4 bases, and 8 bases stayed unmatched. The CDR3 totals 15 residues. Germline V gene lookup returns CDR1 LNHDA and CDR2 SQIVND (reference sequence). The CDR3 spells CASSFGTVGNQPQHF. The CDR3 DNA reads TGTGCCAGTAGTTTCGGGACAGTTGGGAATCAGCCCCAGCATTTT.

CDR3 protein: CASSFGLNSPLHF. In DNA, the CDR3 is TGTGCCAGCAGCTTCGGCCTTAATTCACCCCTCCACTTT. The rearrangement uses TRBV5-4 and TRBJ1-6; D uncertain. V gave up 2 bases and J gave up 6 bases, with 6 bases separating them. The CDR3 is 13 amino acids. CDR1 and CDR2 from the germline V gene are SGHNT and YYREEE (reference sequence).